One sample yielded the 27 T cell receptor beta chains listed below, sequenced in a study of Tregs in tolerant kidney transplant recipients. TCRdb's copy holds only in-frame clones and misses some; the assay was immunoSEQ multiplex PCR. The sample data list more than 30,000 clones. The material sequenced was CD8+ T cells from blood, taken before the transplant. The origin of the receptors is a human donor who received a combined kidney and bone marrow transplant.

A note on this clone: The read halts 3 residues ahead of the CDR3 end, with the missing end drawn from the germline J gene. The V gene is TRBV6-1, the J gene TRBJ2-7; 7 nucleotides align to TRBD1. The trim removed 4 bases at V and 3 bases at J, leaving 6 bases unmatched. This CDR3 contains 14 residues. Germline assignment: CDR1 MNHNS and CDR2 SASEGT. CDR3: CASSGQGFVYEQYF. The part of the CDR3 DNA that was read is TGTGCCAGCAGTGGACAGGGCTTTGTCTACGAG.

As for this clone: The read ends 3 residues early relative to the CDR3; the germline J gene fills the gap. The V call is TRBV6-2 or TRBV6-3, the J call TRBJ2-5; TRBD2 matches 13 bases. Germline CDR1 and CDR2: MNHEY and SVGEGT. J lost 4 bases, V lost 6 bases, and 5 bases had no gene match. The CDR3 is 15 amino acids. The CDR3 spells CASSTLAGGRETQYF. The CDR3 DNA, read in part, is TGTGCCAGCAGCACACTAGCGGGAGGGCGAGAGACC.

Concerning this clone itself: The read terminates 3 residues ahead of where the CDR3 ends, so the germline J gene completes it. The rearrangement uses TRBV7-2 and TRBJ1-5; the D gene is possibly TRBD1 (6 bases). The CDR3 has 15 residues. V was shortened by 1 base and J by 0 bases, with 7 bases between the two germline ends. In germline, CDR1 is SGHTA, CDR2 FQGNSA. The covered CDR3 bases are TGTGCCAGCAGCTTAGTCAGGGGTAGCAATCAGCCC. Translation gives CASSLVRGSNQP. The whole CDR3 protein is CASSLVRGSNQPQHF.

About this clone: The read ends 3 residues shy of where the CDR3 ends; the end is completed using the germline J gene. The chain carries TRBV5-1 and TRBJ2-3, with D possibly matching TRBD1 (7 bases). The CDR3 totals 17 residues. V was shortened by 6 bases and J by 2 bases, with 22 bases between the two germline ends. Germline CDR1 SGHRS, CDR2 YFSETQ. Partial CDR3 DNA: TGCGCCAGCAATCTCCGGGGGACCGGGACAGTCACAGATACG. It translates to CASNLRGTGTVTDT. The CDR3 in its entirety is CASNLRGTGTVTDTQYF.

Turning to this clone: One junction end does not reproduce the germline sequence, and a read error may be involved. The read gets to within 3 residues of the CDR3 end, and the germline J gene fills in the rest. This rearrangement joins TRBV4-2 to TRBJ2-2; 9 bases are shared with TRBD2. The CDR3 is made up of 17 amino acids. The germline CDR1 and CDR2 sequences are LGHNA and YNFKEQ. The DNA read from the CDR3 is TGCGCCAGCAGCCAAGATCCTAGCGGGACGGGCACCGGGGAG. Amino acids: CASSQDPSGTGTGE. The entire CDR3 protein reads CASSQDPSGTGTGELFF.

As regards this clone: The read finishes 3 residues shy of the CDR3 end, and the germline J gene is used to complete it. V gene TRBV6-1 combines with J gene TRBJ2-1; 11 bases agree with TRBD2. This CDR3 contains 15 residues. The junction had 5 bases not matched to a gene; V was cut back by 1 base and J by 9 bases. Germline loops: CDR1 MNHNS, CDR2 SASEGT. CDR3 sequence: CASSEELAGAIEQFF. The covered CDR3 bases are TGTGCCAGCAGTGAAGAACTAGCGGGAGCAATTGAG.

With regard to this clone: The read halts 3 residues ahead of the CDR3 end, with the missing end drawn from the germline J gene. This sequence joins TRBV5-1 and TRBJ2-5, with 10 bases that match TRBD2. J lost 5 bases, V lost 6 bases, and 7 bases had no gene match. Looked up from germline, CDR1 is SGHRS and CDR2 is YFSETQ. The CDR3 length is 14 residues. The covered CDR3 bases are TGCGCCAGCAACCAGCGGGAGGGAGGGGAGACC. Its protein is CASNQREGGET. The whole CDR3 protein is CASNQREGGETQYF.

The CDR3 DNA, read in part, is TGCAGTGCTAGATCCCGGGACTGGAGCTCCTACGAG. Amino acids: CSARSRDWSSYE. The entire CDR3 is CSARSRDWSSYEQYF. V gene TRBV20-1 combines with J gene TRBJ2-7, with D perhaps TRBD2 (6 bases). The sequence runs out 3 residues before the end of the CDR3; the remainder is reconstructed from the germline J gene. The CDR3 totals 15 residues. Germline V gene lookup returns CDR1 DFQATT and CDR2 SNEGSKA (reference sequence). The V end was cut by 2 bases, the J end by 0 bases, with 14 bases between.

With respect to this clone: The read terminates 3 residues ahead of where the CDR3 ends, so the germline J gene completes it. This sequence joins TRBV11-2 and TRBJ2-7, with 8 positions matching TRBD2. The germline CDR1 and CDR2 sequences are SGHAT and FQNNGV. The CDR3 loop spans 15 amino acids. Trimming removed 5 bases from V and 3 bases from J; junction bases left unmatched: 9. The CDR3 DNA, read in part, is TGTGCCAGCAGCCCCGTTATGGCGGGAGGCTACGAG. Encoded protein: CASSPVMAGGYE. The full CDR3 reads CASSPVMAGGYEQYF.

Remarks on this clone: The observed sequence ends 3 residues before the CDR3 terminus, with the missing tail filled in from the germline J gene. The V call is TRBV7-8, the J call TRBJ1-5, with a possible D match to TRBD1 (5 bases). V was pared by 4 bases and J by 4 bases, with 17 bases between. Germline V CDR1 and CDR2: SGHVS, FQNEAQ. The CDR3 runs 16 residues. The CDR3 is CASSSWGTDPNQPQHF. The CDR3 DNA, read in part, is TGTGCCAGCAGCTCATGGGGCACCGACCCTAATCAGCCC.

To note about this clone: With the read ending 3 residues before the CDR3 end, the germline J gene is used to fill in that end. The chain carries TRBV5-1 and TRBJ1-1; unclear D gene. V dropped 0 bases and J dropped 4 bases, with 10 bases sitting between them. CDR3 size: 14 residues. Germline V gene data show CDR1 as SGHRS and CDR2 as YFSETQ. CDR3 in amino acids: CASSLEGFGTEAFF. The CDR3 bases that were read are TGCGCCAGCAGCTTGGAGGGTTTCGGCACTGAA.

To note about this clone: The read comes to an end 3 residues before the CDR3 does, leaving the germline J gene to fill in the end. The chain combines TRBV19 with TRBJ2-1; D may be TRBD2 (6 bases). Germline assignment: CDR1 LNHDA and CDR2 SQIVND (reference sequence). This CDR3 is 14 amino acids long. V shed 3 bases and J shed 9 bases, with 15 bases lying between them. CDR3 amino acids: CASSMAGRWGEQFF. The covered CDR3 bases are TGTGCCAGTAGTATGGCGGGAAGGTGGGGTGAG.

Comments on this clone: With the read ending 3 residues before the CDR3 end, the germline J gene is used to fill in that end. The chain has TRBV5-1 and TRBJ2-7; no definite D call. The germline V gene has CDR1 SGHRS and CDR2 YFSETQ. The CDR3 loop spans 12 amino acids. V shed 0 bases and J shed 5 bases, with 6 bases lying between them. The CDR3 protein is CASSLVIHEQYF. CDR3 DNA (partial): TGCGCCAGCAGCTTGGTTATCCACGAG.

Comments on this clone: The observed sequence ends 3 residues before the CDR3 terminus, with the missing tail filled in from the germline J gene. The gene calls are TRBV11-2 and TRBJ2-1; D remains ambiguous. This CDR3 comprises 13 residues. CDR1 and CDR2 (germline): SGHAT, FQNNGV. Trimming shortened V by 2 bases and J by 8 bases, and 10 bases separated the two germline ends. The DNA read from the CDR3 is TGTGCCAGCAGCTTAAGAGGCCCCCATGAG. This encodes CASSLRGPHE. From start to end, the CDR3 is CASSLRGPHEQFF.

Details on this clone: The read finishes 3 residues shy of the CDR3 end, and the germline J gene is used to complete it. This chain uses TRBV6-2 or TRBV6-3 with TRBJ2-1; no firm D call. This CDR3 region has 12 residues. Trimming took off 6 bases at V and 4 bases at J, with 7 bases between the two ends. Germline-derived CDR1 and CDR2 are MNHEY and SVGEGT. CDR3 DNA, as far as it was read: TGTGCCAGCAGCCCCCAGTACAATGAG. Protein: CASSPQYNE. The whole CDR3 protein is CASSPQYNEQFF.

Remarks on this clone: The germline gene is not matched at one end of the junction; a read error may be the cause. The read comes to an end 3 residues before the CDR3 does, leaving the germline J gene to fill in the end. The chain is built from TRBV4-2 and TRBJ1-3; D remains ambiguous. The germline V gene encodes CDR1 LGHNA and CDR2 YNFKEQ. This CDR3 is built from 17 residues. CDR3 in amino acids: CASSQDSVRHSGNTIYF. The sequenced CDR3 bases are TGCGCCAGCAGCCAAGATAGCGTCCGGCACTCTGGAAACACC.

With regard to this clone: The DNA ends 3 residues before the CDR3 does, and the rest of the CDR3 is filled in from the germline J gene. The chain carries TRBV29-1 and TRBJ2-7; TRBD1 might be the D (6 bases). V lost 6 bases and J 0 bases, leaving 12 bases between the germline ends. This CDR3 has 13 residues. Looked up from germline, CDR1 is SQVTM and CDR2 is ANQGSEA. The part of the CDR3 DNA that was read is TGCAGCGTGGCCGGGGACAACTCCTACGAG. It translates to CSVAGDNSYE. The complete CDR3 protein is CSVAGDNSYEQYF.

Points on this clone: The read ends 3 residues shy of where the CDR3 ends; the end is completed using the germline J gene. This chain joins TRBV5-6 and TRBJ1-1; the match to TRBD1 covers 7 bases. The CDR3 length is 13 residues. Germline trimming cut 4 bases from V and 6 bases from J; bases unmatched to any gene: 6. Per germline, CDR1 SGHDT and CDR2 YYEEEE. The part of the CDR3 DNA that was read is TGTGCCAGCAGCACACAGGGGTTGCCTGAA. Protein: CASSTQGLPE. The entire CDR3 is CASSTQGLPEAFF.

Note on this clone: Coverage ceases 3 residues before the CDR3 finishes, and the germline J gene fills in the end. The J gene is TRBJ2-7, the V gene TRBV5-1; 7 nucleotides line up with TRBD1. Trimming at V came to 4 bases and at J to 3 bases, leaving 10 bases not matched to a gene. This CDR3 is built from 15 residues. Germline CDR1 and CDR2: SGHRS and YFSETQ. CDR3 residues: CASSGRDSGYYEQYF. Partial CDR3 DNA: TGCGCCAGCAGCGGCCGGGACAGCGGCTACTACGAG.

Note on this clone: The observed sequence ends 3 residues before the CDR3 terminus, with the missing tail filled in from the germline J gene. The genes are TRBV18 and TRBJ2-5; D unclear. Germline-derived CDR1 and CDR2 are KGHSH and LQKENI. CDR3 length: 12 amino acids. V was trimmed by 3 bases and J by 0 bases, leaving 2 bases between them. CDR3 DNA (partial): TGTGCCAGCTCACCCTACCAAGAGACC. Translated: CASSPYQET. The complete CDR3 reads CASSPYQETQYF.

The CDR3 reads CASSYQDTDTQYF. The part of the CDR3 DNA that was read is TGTGCCAGCAGTTACCAGGACACAGATACG. V is TRBV6-2 or TRBV6-3 and J is TRBJ2-3; D unresolved. From the germline J gene comes the end of the CDR3, since the read stops 3 residues before it. The CDR3 sequence is 13 residues long. V was trimmed by 2 bases and J by 2 bases, leaving 5 bases between them. The germline V gene encodes CDR1 MNHEY and CDR2 SVGEGT.

A remark on this clone: The read terminates 3 residues ahead of where the CDR3 ends, so the germline J gene completes it. This chain links TRBV5-1 with TRBJ2-2; D might be TRBD1 (6 bases). The V gene's germline CDR1 is SGHRS and CDR2 YFSETQ. The CDR3 is 16 residues long. The V end lost 1 base, the J end lost 6 bases, and 16 bases lay between the germline ends. The sequenced part of the CDR3 DNA is TGCGCCAGCAGCTTGTGGCCCTCAGGGGACCCCGGGGAG. It yields the protein CASSLWPSGDPGE. The CDR3 in full is CASSLWPSGDPGELFF.

The CDR3 here is CASSLPRQLTATGELFF. CDR3 DNA, as far as it was read: TGTGCCAGCAGTCTCCCCCGGCAGCTGACAGCCACCGGGGAG. The V call is TRBV6-2 or TRBV6-3, the J call TRBJ2-2; D may be TRBD1 (5 bases). The CDR3 is cut off 3 residues early in the read; its end comes from the germline J gene. The CDR3 sequence is 17 residues long. From germline, CDR1 is MNHEY and CDR2 SVGEGT. V was shortened by 5 bases and J by 4 bases, with 20 bases between the two germline ends.

A note on this clone: The read ends 3 residues early relative to the CDR3; the germline J gene fills the gap. The chain couples TRBV7-8 to TRBJ2-7, with TRBD2 identical over 7 bases. Germline-derived CDR1 and CDR2 are SGHVS and FQNEAQ. J gave up 2 bases and V 2 bases, and 9 bases lay outside the gene matches. The CDR3 covers 16 residues. Incomplete CDR3 DNA: TGTGCCAGCAGCTTACAAGCGGGACCCAAGGCCTACGAG. It yields the protein CASSLQAGPKAYE. The whole CDR3 is CASSLQAGPKAYEQYF.

Notes on this clone: With the read ending 3 residues before the CDR3 end, the germline J gene is used to fill in that end. This chain uses TRBV20-1 with TRBJ2-1, with TRBD1 matching 8 bases. Germline loops: CDR1 DFQATT, CDR2 SNEGSKA (reference sequence). This CDR3 spans 15 amino acids. J lost 3 bases, V lost 3 bases, and 7 bases had no gene match. Partial CDR3 DNA: TGCAGTGCTAGTCCCTCAGGGGGCGACTACAATGAG. Translating it yields CSASPSGGDYNE. The full CDR3 protein is CSASPSGGDYNEQFF.

Turning to this clone: From the germline J gene comes the end of the CDR3, since the read stops 3 residues before it. V is TRBV7-8 and J is TRBJ2-1; 8 bases align to TRBD2. The ends lost 5 bases at V and 0 bases at J; junction bases unmatched: 3. The CDR3 totals 15 residues. Germline V gene lookup returns CDR1 SGHVS and CDR2 FQNEAQ. The CDR3 is CASSIGTSSYNEQFF. The sequenced CDR3 bases are TGTGCCAGCAGCATCGGGACTAGCTCCTACAATGAG.

As to this clone: The read falls 3 residues short of the CDR3 end, and the missing part is taken from the germline J gene. This chain connects TRBV19 to TRBJ2-5; no firm D call. Trimming removed 5 bases from V and 4 bases from J, with 5 bases in between. Per the germline V gene, CDR1 is LNHDA and CDR2 is SQIVND (reference sequence). The CDR3 is 11 residues long. CDR3 sequence reads: CASSPGETQYF. The DNA read from the CDR3 is TGTGCCAGTAGTCCGGGAGAGACC.